The 30 T cell receptor beta chains given below trace back to one sample, sequenced in a study of blood T cell repertoires in COVID-19. Repertoires were generated with immunoSEQ multiplex PCR, while TCRdb's copy carries only in-frame clones and drops some. The sample holds 80,000 or so clones, 70% to 90% seen once. The specimen sequenced was peripheral blood. Source of these receptors: a man aged 55 to 69 with COVID-19, enrolled during active disease.

The chain recombines TRBV28 with TRBJ1-5; D may be TRBD1 (5 bases). V was trimmed by 10 bases and J by 0 bases, leaving 13 bases between them. This CDR3 region has 14 residues. Per germline, CDR1 MDHEN and CDR2 SYDVKM. In DNA form, the CDR3 reads TGTGCCACTACCAGGGCGTATAGCAATCAGCCCCAGCATTTT. Amino acids: CATTRAYSNQPQHF.

The chain uses TRBV19 and TRBJ1-2, with D possibly being TRBD1 (6 bases). Trimming removed 6 bases at V and 4 bases at J, with 15 bases between. The CDR3 sequence is 14 residues long. Germline CDR1 is LNHDA and CDR2 is SQIVND (reference sequence). CDR3 amino acids: CASRPGQTVYGYTF. In DNA form, the CDR3 reads TGTGCCAGTAGACCTGGACAGACAGTCTATGGCTACACCTTC.

This clone was observed many times. V is TRBV2 and J is TRBJ1-6; D unresolved. The V gene's germline CDR1 is SNHLY and CDR2 FYNNEI. CDR3 length: 16 amino acids. The V and J ends lost 5 bases and 6 bases respectively, with 17 bases between them. The CDR3 spells CASSRVQRLFNSPLHF. As DNA, the CDR3 is TGTGCCAGCAGTCGAGTCCAGCGACTTTTTAATTCACCCCTCCACTTT.

The chain uses TRBV7-3 and TRBJ2-1, with 8 bases identical to TRBD2. The CDR3 runs 15 residues. Looked up from germline, CDR1 is SGHTA and CDR2 is FQGTGA. V gave up 0 bases and J gave up 4 bases; unmatched junction bases: 2. CDR3 amino acids: CASSLTSGAYNEQFF. The CDR3 DNA is TGTGCCAGCAGCTTAACTAGCGGGGCTTACAATGAGCAGTTCTTC.

The chain uses TRBV4-2 and TRBJ2-3; 8 bases map to TRBD2. Germline V CDR1 and CDR2: LGHNA, YNFKEQ. This CDR3 has 17 residues. Trimming removed 0 bases from V and 5 bases from J; junction bases left unmatched: 10. The CDR3 sequence: CASSQDFGAGEIDTQYF. DNA of the CDR3: TGTGCCAGCAGCCAAGATTTCGGAGCGGGAGAAATAGATACGCAGTATTTT.

This sequence joins TRBV19 and TRBJ1-2; possible D gene TRBD1, 5 bases. This CDR3 region has 16 residues. The germline gives CDR1 LNHDA, CDR2 SQIVND (reference sequence). V lost 2 bases to trimming and J lost 4 bases, with 17 bases between them. CDR3 nucleotides: TGTGCCAGTAGTATATTGGGGGAGGGGAGAATCTATGGCTACACCTTC. This gives the protein CASSILGEGRIYGYTF.

The chain carries TRBV7-2 and TRBJ1-1, with 7 bases matching TRBD1. Germline CDR1 reads SGHTA; CDR2 reads FQGNSA. Trimming cost V 5 bases and J 6 bases; bases outside gene matches: 9. This CDR3 comprises 14 residues. CDR3 in amino acids: CASSTGQVVSEAFF. The CDR3 bases are TGTGCCAGCAGCACTGGACAGGTCGTCTCTGAAGCTTTCTTT.

The gene calls are TRBV7-2 and TRBJ2-5; TRBD2 agrees at 9 bases. The CDR3 extends over 18 amino acids. Unmatched junction bases numbered 17, after V lost 4 bases and J lost 5 bases. Germline values: CDR1 SGHTA, CDR2 FQGNSA. The CDR3 DNA reads TGTGCCAGCAGCTCTACCGGAGGGGGTAGCGGGGGCCGGGAGACCCAGTACTTC. This encodes CASSSTGGGSGGRETQYF.

The chain couples TRBV14 to TRBJ2-7; TRBD1 matches 12 bases. Germline V gene lookup returns CDR1 SGHDN and CDR2 FVKESK. J lost 6 bases, V lost 4 bases, and 10 bases had no gene match. The CDR3 loop spans 16 amino acids. The CDR3 sequence: CASSLSLGTGGFEQYF. The CDR3 region has the DNA TGTGCCAGCAGCCTCTCCTTGGGGACAGGGGGCTTCGAGCAGTACTTC.

This clone was found a few times. The V and J genes are TRBV11-3 and TRBJ2-3; D not certain. The CDR3 runs 13 residues. CDR1 is SGHNT, CDR2 YENEEA, per germline. The V end lost 2 bases, the J end lost 2 bases, and 5 bases lay between the germline ends. The CDR3 nucleotides are TGTGCCAGCAGCTTAACCTACACAGATACGCAGTATTTT. It encodes CASSLTYTDTQYF.

This clone was recorded a few times. V is TRBV18 and J is TRBJ1-4, with D perhaps TRBD1 (6 bases). CDR1 and CDR2 from the germline V gene are KGHSH and LQKENI. The V end was cut by 4 bases, the J end by 4 bases, with 10 bases between. This CDR3 has 14 amino acids. In DNA form, the CDR3 reads TGTGCCAGCTCACTGGACAGACTTAATGAAAAACTGTTTTTT. Protein sequence: CASSLDRLNEKLFF.

The rearrangement joins TRBV30 to TRBJ1-1; no definite D call. Trimming cost V 0 bases and J 1 base, with 6 bases left between them. This CDR3 comprises 13 residues. Germline CDR1 and CDR2: GTSNPN and SVGIG (reference sequence). This CDR3 reads CAWSVHSNTEAFF. CDR3 coding DNA: TGTGCCTGGAGTGTCCACTCGAACACTGAAGCTTTCTTT.

The DNA of the CDR3 is TGTGCCAGCAGCTTTGAGACTAGCCAGTTCTTC. Protein: CASSFETSQFF. The genes are TRBV7-9 and TRBJ2-1, with 7 bases lining up with TRBD2. V lost 3 bases and J lost 13; bases outside the gene matches: 3. The CDR3 is made up of 11 amino acids. The V gene's germline CDR1 is SEHNR and CDR2 FQNEAQ (reference sequence).

V gene TRBV30 combines with J gene TRBJ2-7; 14 bases are a match to TRBD2. This CDR3 comprises 14 residues. Looked up from germline, CDR1 is GTSNPN and CDR2 is SVGIG (reference sequence). V was clipped by 5 bases and J by 5 bases; unmatched bases: 5. The CDR3: CAWSGLAGDNEQYF. The CDR3 DNA is TGTGCCTGGTCGGGACTAGCGGGAGACAACGAGCAGTACTTC.

This clone appeared once. The rearrangement links TRBV28 to TRBJ2-2; 8 nucleotides agree with TRBD1. V shed 7 bases and J 6 bases; nucleotides not matched to a gene: 1. The CDR3 sequence is 12 residues long. From germline, CDR1 is MDHEN and CDR2 SYDVKM. This CDR3 is CASNRGAGELFF. The CDR3, as DNA: TGTGCCAGCAACAGGGGGGCCGGGGAGCTGTTTTTT.

The chain has TRBV19 and TRBJ2-7; 9 bases are shared with TRBD2. With 7 bases clipped from V and 0 bases from J, the junction kept 4 bases outside the gene matches. In germline, CDR1 is LNHDA, CDR2 SQIVND (reference sequence). CDR3 size: 14 residues. This CDR3 reads CASKGAGGSYEQYF. CDR3 bases: TGTGCCAGTAAGGGAGCGGGGGGCTCCTACGAGCAGTACTTC.

The chain uses TRBV2 and TRBJ2-7; TRBD1 matches 8 bases. Trimming cost V 5 bases and J 5 bases; bases outside gene matches: 8. The CDR3 length is 14 residues. The germline CDR1 and CDR2 sequences are SNHLY and FYNNEI. DNA of the CDR3: TGTGCCAGCAGTCCCCGGACAGGGAGCAACGAGCAGTACTTC. Protein sequence: CASSPRTGSNEQYF.

The V gene is TRBV25-1, the J gene TRBJ1-5, with 9 bases fitting TRBD1. This CDR3 has 14 amino acids. Losses at the gene ends were 4 bases for V and 5 bases for J; bases not matched to a gene: 3. CDR1 MGHDK and CDR2 SYGVNS come from the germline V gene. CDR3 region: CASSGQGGYQPQHF. CDR3 in DNA: TGTGCCAGCAGTGGACAGGGGGGATATCAGCCCCAGCATTTT.

This chain connects TRBV9 to TRBJ2-1; 14 nucleotides line up with TRBD2. The CDR3 consists of 16 residues. CDR1 is SGDLS, CDR2 YYNGEE, per germline. Trimming at V came to 4 bases and at J to 6 bases, leaving 6 bases not matched to a gene. The CDR3 DNA reads as TGTGCCAGCAGCTTATCCGGGACTAGCGGGAGCAATGAGCAGTTCTTC. Translated, it gives CASSLSGTSGSNEQFF.

This chain connects TRBV19 to TRBJ2-1; the D gene is possibly TRBD2 (6 bases). V was trimmed by 3 bases and J by 6 bases, leaving 9 bases between them. The CDR3 is 13 residues long. The germline gives CDR1 LNHDA, CDR2 SQIVND (reference sequence). Here the CDR3 reads CASSISTSNEQFF. For the CDR3, the DNA is TGTGCCAGTAGTATTTCGACTAGCAATGAGCAGTTCTTC.

This clone was seen a handful of times. The chain combines TRBV7-9 with TRBJ1-3; the D gene is possibly TRBD1 (6 bases). The CDR3 sequence is 16 residues long. Germline lookup yields CDR1 SEHNR and CDR2 FQNEAQ (reference sequence). Trimming removed 5 bases at V and 0 bases at J, with 14 bases between. DNA for the CDR3: TGTGCCAGCAGCCCGACGGGGACAAGCTCTGGAAACACCATATATTTT. Translating it yields CASSPTGTSSGNTIYF.

This chain links TRBV28 with TRBJ1-4; tentatively, D is TRBD1 (5 bases). CDR3 length equals 15 residues. The germline V and J ends were trimmed by 4 bases and 4 bases, with 13 bases remaining between them. CDR1 and CDR2 (germline): MDHEN, SYDVKM. CDR3 amino acids: CASSSGSGGNEKLFF. The CDR3 bases are TGTGCCAGCAGTTCAGGGTCAGGTGGTAATGAAAAACTGTTTTTT.

The chain uses TRBV25-1 and TRBJ1-3; 8 positions agree with TRBD1. Trimming removed 3 bases from V and 2 bases from J; junction bases left unmatched: 3. CDR3 size: 15 residues. Per germline, CDR1 MGHDK and CDR2 SYGVNS. The DNA of the CDR3 is TGTGCCAGCAGTGAGGACAGGGCAGCTGGAAACACCATATATTTT. Its protein product is CASSEDRAAGNTIYF.

This sequence joins TRBV10-3 and TRBJ1-1; D is unresolved. V dropped 10 bases and J dropped 1 base, with 7 bases sitting between them. The CDR3 loop spans 11 amino acids. Germline CDR1 reads ENHRY; CDR2 reads SYGVKD. The CDR3 nucleotides are TGTGCCACCGGGAGGAACACTGAAGCTTTCTTT. Residues: CATGRNTEAFF.

The chain links TRBV19 to TRBJ2-5; 8 nucleotides match TRBD2. Germline V lookup: CDR1 LNHDA, CDR2 SQIVND (reference sequence). The CDR3 consists of 15 residues. V was pared by 6 bases and J by 2 bases, with 8 bases of the junction left unmatched. The CDR3 nucleotides are TGTGCCAGTAGGCCGACTAGCGCTAATCAAGAGACCCAGTACTTC. Its translation is CASRPTSANQETQYF.

The rearrangement uses TRBV5-1 and TRBJ2-3; tentatively, D is TRBD2 (6 bases). Germline lookup yields CDR1 SGHRS and CDR2 YFSETQ. Trimming shortened V by 1 base and J by 1 base, and 10 bases separated the two germline ends. The CDR3 sequence is 15 residues long. CDR3 residues: CASSLIPSGTDTQYF. CDR3 in DNA: TGCGCCAGCAGCTTGATACCTAGCGGCACAGATACGCAGTATTTT.

V is TRBV6-5 and J is TRBJ1-3, with D possibly matching TRBD1 (6 bases). Trimming took 6 bases from V and 0 from J, leaving 12 bases between them. Looked up from germline, CDR1 is MNHEY and CDR2 is SVGAGI. CDR3 length equals 15 residues. The CDR3 nucleotides read TGTGCCAGCAGGACAGGCGCAACCTCTGGAAACACCATATATTTT. Its protein is CASRTGATSGNTIYF.

The chain links TRBV11-2 to TRBJ2-1, with 10 positions matching TRBD2. V dropped 6 bases and J dropped 6; count of bases not matched to a gene: 11. The CDR3 has 16 residues. The germline gives CDR1 SGHAT, CDR2 FQNNGV. CDR3 loop: CASSWEREGWVNEQFF. For the CDR3, the DNA is TGTGCCAGCAGTTGGGAGCGGGAGGGTTGGGTCAATGAGCAGTTCTTC.

The rearrangement joins TRBV24-1 to TRBJ2-5; 8 nucleotides agree with TRBD1. The CDR3 sequence is 14 residues long. Germline V CDR1 and CDR2: KGHDR, SFDVKD. Unmatched junction bases numbered 5, after V lost 4 bases and J lost 5 bases. Written as DNA, the CDR3 is TGTGCCACCAGTGACCCGGACAGGGCGGAGACCCAGTACTTC. Amino acids: CATSDPDRAETQYF.

This chain connects TRBV5-1 to TRBJ2-3, with D perhaps matching TRBD2 (5 bases). This CDR3 has 15 amino acids. CDR1 is SGHRS, CDR2 YFSETQ, per germline. Trimming stripped 0 bases from V and 6 bases from J, with 14 bases between. DNA for the CDR3: TGCGCCAGCAGCTTGGGTTCGGCGGGTTGGGATACGCAGTATTTT. This codes for CASSLGSAGWDTQYF. Using reference TRBV5-1 and TRBJ2-3 for the parts outside the CDR3, the full variable domain is KAGVTQTPRYLIKTRGQQVTLSCSPISGHRSVSWYQQTPGQGLQFLFEYFSETQRNKGNFPGRFSGRQFSNSRSEMNVSTLELGDSALYLCASSLGSAGWDTQYFGPGTRLTVL.